This T cell receptor (beta chain) was sequenced in a study of T cell repertoires in cytomegalovirus infection. Only a few counts were recorded for this clonotype. Antigen unknown. CDR3 length: 15 residues. V was shortened by 8 bases and J by 3 bases, with 20 bases between the two germline ends. Germline assignment: CDR1 ENHRY and CDR2 SYGVKD. TCRdb re-derived calls from the reads in MiXCR, one entry per CDR3 protein. The repertoire includes around 170,000 distinct CDR3 sequences, roughly 18% of them detected once, and roughly 20% sits in the top ten. Findings of the study overall: HLA-C-restricted CMV clonotypes gave the most frequent clonotype in two of eight donors.

The sample consisted of CD8+ T cells from PBMCs. The chain carries TRBV10-3 and TRBJ2-7; D is possibly TRBD1 or TRBD2 (7 bases each). This receptor was obtained from a human donor in good health (CMV status not recorded). Some clones in this sample may be carry-over from other donors' samples. Here the CDR3 reads CAIAEGGTEFYEQYF. In DNA form, the CDR3 reads TGTGCCATCGCAGAGGGGGGGACAGAGTTCTACGAGCAGTACTTC.